This T cell receptor (beta chain) was obtained from a study of OX40 agonist ivuxolimab in advanced cancers. Study in general: The diagnoses of dose-escalation patients were hepatocellular carcinoma, melanoma, renal cell or head and neck cancer. Patients with prior anti-PD-1, anti-PD-L1 or anti-CTLA-4 therapy were eligible; 35% to 50% had some.

The CDR3 spans 13 residues. Deletions cut 1 base from V and 9 bases from J, with 13 bases between. Germline CDR1 is SGHAT and CDR2 is FQNNGV. Findings and limits, study-wide: It was not determined which antigens were specifically recognized by the peripheral T cells that had undergone clonal expansion.

As concerns this clone: Its specificity is not known.

Clones were read by immunoSEQ multiplex PCR, and TCRdb kept only the in-frame ones, dropping some. The sample has tens of thousands of clones, less than 85% seen once. The rearrangement links TRBV11-2 to TRBJ2-7; D call uncertain. The receptor was isolated from an adult with an advanced solid tumor such as melanoma, head and neck, liver or kidney cancer. Specimen: CD4+ or CD8+ T cells sorted from blood, collected in a trial of the OX40 agonist ivuxolimab. The CDR3 sequence is CASSLGHVRRQYF. Here the CDR3 DNA reads TGTGCCAGCAGCTTAGGGCATGTCCGAAGGCAGTACTTC.